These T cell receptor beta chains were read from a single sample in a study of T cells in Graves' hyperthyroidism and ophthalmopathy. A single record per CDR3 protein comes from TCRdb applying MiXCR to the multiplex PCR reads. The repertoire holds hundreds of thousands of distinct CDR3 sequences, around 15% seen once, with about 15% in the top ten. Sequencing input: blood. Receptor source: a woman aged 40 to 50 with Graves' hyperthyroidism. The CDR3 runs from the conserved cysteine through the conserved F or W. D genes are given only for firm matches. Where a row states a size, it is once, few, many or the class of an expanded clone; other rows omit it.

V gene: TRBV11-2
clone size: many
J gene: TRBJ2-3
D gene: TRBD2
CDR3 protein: CASSLSSGWGGTDTQYF
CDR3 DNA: TGTGCCAGCAGCTTATCTAGCGGGTGGGGTGGCACAGATACGCAGTATTTT

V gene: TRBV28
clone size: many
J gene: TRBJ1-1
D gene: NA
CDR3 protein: CASSLTGNAFF
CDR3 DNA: TGTGCCAGCAGTCTTACAGGGAACGCTTTCTTT

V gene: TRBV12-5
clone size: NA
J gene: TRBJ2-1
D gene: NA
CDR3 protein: CASGQDTSPNEQFF
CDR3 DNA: TGTGCTAGTGGCCAGGACACCTCCCCAAATGAGCAGTTCTTC

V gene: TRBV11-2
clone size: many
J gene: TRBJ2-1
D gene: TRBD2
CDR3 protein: CASSQARTSGRGNEQFF
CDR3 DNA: TGTGCCAGCAGCCAAGCCAGGACTAGCGGGAGAGGGAATGAGCAGTTCTTC

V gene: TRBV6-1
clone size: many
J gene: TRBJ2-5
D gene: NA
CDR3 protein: CASSKLFASEETQYF
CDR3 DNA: TGTGCCAGCAGTAAATTGTTCGCGTCAGAGGAGACCCAGTACTTC

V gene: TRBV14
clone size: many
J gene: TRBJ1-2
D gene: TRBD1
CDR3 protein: CASSQEATGYGYTF
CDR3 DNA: TGTGCCAGCAGCCAAGAAGCGACAGGGTATGGCTACACCTTC

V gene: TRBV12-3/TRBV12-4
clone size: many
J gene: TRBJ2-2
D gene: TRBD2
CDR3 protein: CASSPLGLAAGELFF
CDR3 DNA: TGTGCCAGCAGCCCCCTGGGACTAGCGGCCGGGGAGCTGTTTTTT

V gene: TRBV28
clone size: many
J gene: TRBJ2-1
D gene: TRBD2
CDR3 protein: CASSAGLAESYNEQFF
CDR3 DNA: TGTGCCAGCAGCGCCGGACTAGCGGAATCCTACAATGAGCAGTTCTTC

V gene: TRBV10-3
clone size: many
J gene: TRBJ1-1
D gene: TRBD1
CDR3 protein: CAISAGQLNTEAFF
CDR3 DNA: TGTGCCATCAGTGCGGGACAGTTGAACACTGAAGCTTTCTTT

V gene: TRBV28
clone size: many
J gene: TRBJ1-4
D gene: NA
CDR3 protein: CASSLGLDEKLFF
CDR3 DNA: TGTGCCAGCAGTTTGGGTCTTGATGAAAAACTGTTTTTT

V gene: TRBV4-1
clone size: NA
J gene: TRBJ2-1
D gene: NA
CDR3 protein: CASSQGSSGVRRNNEQFF
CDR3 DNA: TGCGCCAGCAGCCAAGGATCTTCCGGGGTCAGGAGGAACAATGAGCAGTTCTTC

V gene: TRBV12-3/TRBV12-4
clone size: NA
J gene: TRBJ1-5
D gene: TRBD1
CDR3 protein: CTSSPRWTGRDQPQHF
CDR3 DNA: TGTACCAGCAGTCCCCGATGGACAGGGAGGGATCAGCCCCAGCATTTT

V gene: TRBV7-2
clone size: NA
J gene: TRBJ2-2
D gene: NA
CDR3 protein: CASSLAGLVNTGELFF
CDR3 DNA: TGTGCCAGCAGCTTAGCCGGACTGGTGAACACCGGGGAGCTGTTTTTT

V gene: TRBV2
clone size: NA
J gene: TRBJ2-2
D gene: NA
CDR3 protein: CASTTGIAAGELFF
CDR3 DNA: TGTGCCAGCACTACAGGAATAGCGGCCGGGGAGCTGTTTTTT

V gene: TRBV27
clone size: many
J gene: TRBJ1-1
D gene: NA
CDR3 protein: CASSSWREGSEAFF
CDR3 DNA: TGTGCCAGCAGTTCCTGGAGGGAAGGGTCTGAAGCTTTCTTT

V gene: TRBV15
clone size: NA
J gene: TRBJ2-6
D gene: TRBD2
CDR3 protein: CATSRDGSGGAGANVLTF
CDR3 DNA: TGTGCCACCAGCAGAGATGGTTCGGGGGGAGCTGGGGCCAACGTCCTGACTTTC

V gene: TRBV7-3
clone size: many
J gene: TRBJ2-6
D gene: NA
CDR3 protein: CASSFGTPGANVLTF
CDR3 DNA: TGTGCCAGCAGCTTCGGGACTCCGGGGGCCAACGTCCTGACTTTC

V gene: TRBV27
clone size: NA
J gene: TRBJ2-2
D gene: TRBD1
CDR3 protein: CASNPDRVVAGELFF
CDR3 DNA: TGTGCCAGCAACCCGGACAGGGTGGTTGCCGGGGAGCTGTTTTTT

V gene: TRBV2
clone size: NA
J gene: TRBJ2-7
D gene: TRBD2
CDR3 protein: CASSRTSGRATGSYEQYF
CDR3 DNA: TGTGCCAGCAGTCGGACTAGCGGGAGGGCAACCGGCTCCTACGAGCAGTACTTC

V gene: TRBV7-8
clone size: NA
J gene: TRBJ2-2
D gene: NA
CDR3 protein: CASSHRQSGELFF
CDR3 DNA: TGTGCCAGCAGCCACCGGCAAAGCGGGGAGCTGTTTTTT

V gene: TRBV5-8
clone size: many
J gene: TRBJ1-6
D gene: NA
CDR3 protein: CASSAQGSPYNSPLHF
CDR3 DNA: TGTGCCAGCAGCGCCCAGGGCAGCCCCTATAATTCACCCCTCCACTTT

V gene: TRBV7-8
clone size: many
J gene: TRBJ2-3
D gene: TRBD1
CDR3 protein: CASSRHSWTGGTDTQYF
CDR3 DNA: TGTGCCAGCAGCAGGCACTCGTGGACAGGGGGCACAGATACGCAGTATTTT

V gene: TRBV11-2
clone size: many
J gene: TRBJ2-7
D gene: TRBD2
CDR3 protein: CASSLDPSGVYEQYF
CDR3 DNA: TGTGCCAGCAGCTTAGATCCTAGCGGGGTTTACGAGCAGTACTTC

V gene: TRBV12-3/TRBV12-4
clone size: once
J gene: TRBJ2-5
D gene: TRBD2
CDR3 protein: CASGTSGSNQETQYF
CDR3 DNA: TGTGCCAGCGGGACTAGCGGGAGTAACCAAGAGACCCAGTACTTC

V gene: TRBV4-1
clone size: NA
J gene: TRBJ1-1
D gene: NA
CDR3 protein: CASSQVQATQDTEAFF
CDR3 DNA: TGCGCCAGCAGCCAAGTCCAGGCGACACAAGACACTGAAGCTTTCTTT

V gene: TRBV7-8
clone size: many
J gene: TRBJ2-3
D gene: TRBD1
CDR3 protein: CASRPRRTGANTDTQYF
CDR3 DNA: TGTGCCAGCAGACCAAGACGGACAGGGGCTAATACAGATACGCAGTATTTT

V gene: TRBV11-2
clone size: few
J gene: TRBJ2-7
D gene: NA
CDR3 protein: CASSLDRGWGYEQYF
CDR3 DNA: TGTGCCAGCAGCTTAGATCGTGGGTGGGGCTACGAGCAGTACTTC

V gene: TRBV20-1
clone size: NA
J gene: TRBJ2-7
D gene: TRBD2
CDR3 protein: CSARGGLVSEQYF
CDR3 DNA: TGCAGTGCTAGAGGCGGACTAGTATCCGAGCAGTACTTC

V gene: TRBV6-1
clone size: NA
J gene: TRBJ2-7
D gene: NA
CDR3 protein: CASRPFPSQPGHEQYF
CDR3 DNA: TGTGCCAGCAGACCCTTCCCGAGCCAGCCTGGCCACGAGCAGTACTTC

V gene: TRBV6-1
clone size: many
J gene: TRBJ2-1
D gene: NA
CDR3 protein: CASTGIAAELEQFF
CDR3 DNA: TGTGCCAGCACGGGAATAGCGGCCGAATTGGAGCAGTTCTTC

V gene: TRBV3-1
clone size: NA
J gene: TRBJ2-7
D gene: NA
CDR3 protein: CASSQDGAGEQYF
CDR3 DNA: TGTGCCAGCAGCCAAGATGGGGCAGGTGAGCAGTACTTC

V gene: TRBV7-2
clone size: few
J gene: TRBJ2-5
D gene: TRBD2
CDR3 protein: CASSLTLSGSTKKGTQYF
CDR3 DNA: TGTGCCAGCAGCTTAACACTTAGCGGGTCAACCAAGAAGGGGACCCAGTACTTC

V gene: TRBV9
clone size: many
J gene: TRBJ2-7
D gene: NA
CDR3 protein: CASSVDGRASYEQYF
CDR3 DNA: TGTGCCAGCAGCGTAGACGGCAGGGCATCCTACGAGCAGTACTTC

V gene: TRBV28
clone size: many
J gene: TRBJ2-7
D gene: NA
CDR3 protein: CASRKNGTPYEQYF
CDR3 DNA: TGTGCCAGCAGAAAAAACGGAACCCCATACGAGCAGTACTTC

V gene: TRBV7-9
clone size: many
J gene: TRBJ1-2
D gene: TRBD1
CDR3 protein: CASSKGQGGYTF
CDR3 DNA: TGTGCCAGCAGCAAAGGACAGGGAGGCTACACCTTC

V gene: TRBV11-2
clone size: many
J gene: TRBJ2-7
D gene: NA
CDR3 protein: CASSFGGTSYEQYF
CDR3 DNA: TGTGCCAGCAGCTTTGGAGGGACCTCCTACGAGCAGTACTTC

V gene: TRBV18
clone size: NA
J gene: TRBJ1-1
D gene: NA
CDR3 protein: CASSPRRQGQKKNTEAFF
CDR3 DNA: TGTGCCAGCTCACCACGGCGGCAGGGACAAAAAAAAAACACTGAAGCTTTCTTT

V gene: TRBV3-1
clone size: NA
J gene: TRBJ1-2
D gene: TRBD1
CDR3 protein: CASSQGTGGKNYGYTF
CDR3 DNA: TGTGCCAGCAGCCAAGGGACAGGGGGCAAGAACTATGGCTACACCTTC

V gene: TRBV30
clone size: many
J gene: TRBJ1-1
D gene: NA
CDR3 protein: CAWSVRLTVYTEAFF
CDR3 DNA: TGTGCCTGGAGTGTGCGTTTAACAGTTTACACTGAAGCTTTCTTT

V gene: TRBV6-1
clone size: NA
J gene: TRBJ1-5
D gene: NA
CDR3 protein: CASKEVFSNQPQHF
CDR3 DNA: TGTGCCAGCAAGGAGGTTTTTAGCAATCAGCCCCAGCATTTT

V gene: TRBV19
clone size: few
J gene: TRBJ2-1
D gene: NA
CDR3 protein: CASSIDLLWSGREQFF
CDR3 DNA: TGTGCCAGTAGTATAGATCTATTGTGGAGTGGACGGGAGCAGTTCTTC

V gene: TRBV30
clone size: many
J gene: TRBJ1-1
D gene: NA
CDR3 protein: CAWSSMNTEAFF
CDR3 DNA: TGTGCCTGGTCTTCAATGAACACTGAAGCTTTCTTT

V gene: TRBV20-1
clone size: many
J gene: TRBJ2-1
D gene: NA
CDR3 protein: CSPNGGGSYNEQFF
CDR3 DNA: TGCAGCCCCAACGGAGGCGGCTCCTACAATGAGCAGTTCTTC

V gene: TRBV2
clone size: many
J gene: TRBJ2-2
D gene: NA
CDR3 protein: CASSWNRDLRGGELFF
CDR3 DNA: TGTGCCAGCAGTTGGAACCGGGATCTGAGGGGAGGGGAGCTGTTTTTT

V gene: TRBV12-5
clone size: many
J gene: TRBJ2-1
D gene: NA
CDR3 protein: CASGLIYNEQFF
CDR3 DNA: TGTGCTAGTGGTTTGATATACAATGAGCAGTTCTTC

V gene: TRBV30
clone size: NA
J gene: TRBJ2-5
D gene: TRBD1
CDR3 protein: CAWSPGTGRAETQYF
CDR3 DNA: TGTGCCTGGAGCCCCGGGACAGGGAGAGCGGAGACCCAGTACTTC

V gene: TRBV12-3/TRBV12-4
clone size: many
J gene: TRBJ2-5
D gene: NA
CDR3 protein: CASSAGLVETQYF
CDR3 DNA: TGTGCCAGCAGTGCAGGACTGGTGGAGACCCAGTACTTC

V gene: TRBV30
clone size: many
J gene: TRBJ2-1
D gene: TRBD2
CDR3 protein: CAWSGAGVRHEQFF
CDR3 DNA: TGTGCCTGGAGTGGAGCGGGAGTTCGGCATGAGCAGTTCTTC

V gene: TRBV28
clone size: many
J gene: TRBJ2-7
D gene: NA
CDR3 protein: CASKLTPDPEHEQYF
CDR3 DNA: TGTGCCAGCAAATTAACGCCGGACCCTGAACACGAGCAGTACTTC

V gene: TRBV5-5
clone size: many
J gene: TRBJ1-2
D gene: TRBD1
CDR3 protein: CASSLRDSPNNFYYGYTF
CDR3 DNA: TGTGCCAGCAGCTTGCGGGACAGCCCTAATAACTTTTATTATGGCTACACCTTC

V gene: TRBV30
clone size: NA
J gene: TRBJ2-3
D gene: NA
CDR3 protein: CAFIPASTDTQYF
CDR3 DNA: TGTGCCTTTATACCCGCGAGCACAGATACGCAGTATTTT

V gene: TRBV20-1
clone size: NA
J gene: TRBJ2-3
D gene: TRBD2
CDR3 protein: CSARGDSGNTDTQYF
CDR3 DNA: TGCAGTGCTAGAGGGGATAGCGGGAACACAGATACGCAGTATTTT

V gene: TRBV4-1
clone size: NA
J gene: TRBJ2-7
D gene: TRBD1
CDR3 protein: CASSQVRGQGPSYEQYF
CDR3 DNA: TGCGCCAGCAGCCAAGTTCGGGGACAGGGCCCATCCTACGAGCAGTACTTC

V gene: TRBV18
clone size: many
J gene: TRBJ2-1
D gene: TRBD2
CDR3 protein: CASSPPTGGPFNEQFF
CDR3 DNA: TGTGCCAGCTCACCACCGACGGGAGGGCCCTTCAATGAGCAGTTCTTC

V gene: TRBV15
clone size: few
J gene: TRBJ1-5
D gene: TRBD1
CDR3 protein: CATSSGTGVNQPQHF
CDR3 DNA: TGTGCCACCAGCTCCGGGACAGGGGTAAATCAGCCCCAGCATTTT

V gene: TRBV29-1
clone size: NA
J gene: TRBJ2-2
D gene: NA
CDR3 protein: CSVKKPSSGELFF
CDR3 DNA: TGCAGCGTCAAGAAACCCAGTTCCGGGGAGCTGTTTTTT

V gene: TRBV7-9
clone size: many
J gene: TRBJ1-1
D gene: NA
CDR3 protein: CASSLVGGRTEAFF
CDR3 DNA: TGTGCCAGCAGCTTAGTTGGGGGAAGGACTGAAGCTTTCTTT

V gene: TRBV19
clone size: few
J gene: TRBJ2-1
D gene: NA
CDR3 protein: CASTPGGGFSYNEQFF
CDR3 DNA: TGTGCCAGTACCCCGGGAGGGGGCTTTTCATACAATGAGCAGTTCTTC